This T cell receptor (beta chain) was sequenced during a study of blood T cell repertoires in COVID-19. Study context: T cells, B-cell-depleted T cells, or PBMCs provided the cDNA or gDNA that served as material.

Sequenced by immunoSEQ multiplex PCR; TCRdb stores in-frame clones only, minus some. The sample holds around 68,000 clones, 80% to 90% seen once. V was shortened by 3 bases and J by 4 bases, with 39 bases between the two germline ends. CDR3 length equals 24 residues. Germline CDR1 is MNHEY and CDR2 is SMNVEV (reference sequence). V and J are TRBV27 and TRBJ2-2; perhaps TRBD1 as D (6 bases). Sequencing was carried out using peripheral blood. The sequence was collected from a middle-aged man with acute or convalescent COVID-19. The CDR3 bases are TGTGCCAGCAGTTTTCATTCTCTGGTCGCTGAGATGCATCACAGGGATCTAGGCACCGGGGAGCTGTTTTTT. This gives the protein CASSFHSLVAEMHHRDLGTGELFF.